This T cell receptor (beta chain) is drawn from a study of blood T cell repertoires in COVID-19. About the study: Specimens from acute and convalescent COVID-19 originated in the United States, Italy and Spain. PBMCs, B-cell-depleted T cells, or T cells provided the cDNA or gDNA that made up the material.

Source study methods: Amplification from reference gene primers served as the basis for estimated nucleated cell counts. Produced via immunoSEQ multiplex PCR; TCRdb's table is partial and in-frame only. V and J calls and clone size are given by that table; D and trimming were obtained from the DNA. The profile shows about 260,000 clones, 88% of them singletons. Germline V gives CDR1 SEHNR, CDR2 FQNEAQ (reference sequence). The V gene end was trimmed by 0 bases and the J gene end by 6 bases; junction bases not matched to a gene: 9. The CDR3 is 16 amino acids. V is TRBV7-9 and J is TRBJ1-2, with 8 positions matching TRBD1. This receptor was taken from a man aged 55-75 years who had recovered from COVID-19. Specimen: peripheral blood. The CDR3 loop reads CASSLATGSGGNGYTF. CDR3 bases: TGTGCCAGCAGCTTAGCGACGGGGTCAGGGGGCAATGGCTACACCTTC. The whole variable domain, filled in from reference TRBV7-9 and TRBJ1-2, reads DTGVSQNPRHKITKRGQNVTFRCDPISEHNRLYWYRQTLGQGPEFLTYFQNEAQLEKSRLLSDRFSAERPKGSFSTLEIQRTEQGDSAMYLCASSLATGSGGNGYTFGSGTRLTVV.